This T cell receptor (beta chain) comes out of a study of T cells in Graves' hyperthyroidism and ophthalmopathy. Study-wide background: Peripheral blood draws took place at initial diagnosis, ahead of any treatment.

TCR beta CDR3 region amplification was performed from RNA transcripts. HTBI primers were the set used in a first-round RT-PCR of the TCR CDR3. TCRdb processed the multiplex PCR reads anew with MiXCR; each CDR3 protein has one entry. Seen here are approximately 600,000 distinct CDR3 sequences, approximately 14% observed once, and the top ten hold roughly 4.3%. V was clipped by 4 bases and J by 4 bases, with 13 bases between them. The CDR3 has 15 amino acids. Germline V gives CDR1 MNHEY, CDR2 SVGAGI. As concerns this clonotype: Its antigen is still unknown.

General study results and limits: Within blood appeared most thyroid clonotypes that had expanded above 0.001. Model output signaled ophthalmopathy a median approximately 6 months ahead of onset.

Fresh peripheral blood, about 10 ml of it, supplied the PBMCs. This sequence joins TRBV6-5 and TRBJ2-2; tentative D call: TRBD2 (6 bases). What was sequenced was blood. This TCR came from a woman in her 40s with Graves' ophthalmopathy. CDR3 in DNA: TGTGCCAGCAGTTTACGGAGGGGAGGCACCGGGGAGCTGTTTTTT. Its translation is CASSLRRGGTGELFF.